This T cell receptor beta chain was profiled in a study of early T cells in non-severe SARS-CoV-2 infection. As for the study in general: The authors sequenced bulk RNA from unsorted whole blood, leaving chains unpaired. Findings of the study overall: VDJdb matching, biased toward anti-spike CD8 responses, missed private and CD4 specificities.

Trimming took 5 bases from V and 5 from J, leaving 13 bases between them. Germline-derived CDR1 and CDR2 are MDHEN and SYDVKM. The CDR3 length is 14 residues. This clonotype appeared many times. Its antigen is undetermined. Individual cDNA molecules received unique molecular identifiers. TCRdb redid the calling of the 5' RACE reads with MiXCR, one entry per CDR3 protein. The sample records some 96,000 distinct CDR3 sequences, over 10% being singletons. V usage is TRBV28 and J usage is TRBJ2-1; D is perhaps TRBD1 or TRBD2 (5 bases each). The TCR was taken from an adult who was a healthcare worker with PCR-confirmed SARS-CoV-2 infection or an uninfected control (not recorded which). The specimen was whole blood. For the CDR3, the DNA is TGTGCCAGCAGTACCGGGACGCGAAACAATGAGCAGTTCTTC. Amino acid sequence: CASSTGTRNNEQFF.